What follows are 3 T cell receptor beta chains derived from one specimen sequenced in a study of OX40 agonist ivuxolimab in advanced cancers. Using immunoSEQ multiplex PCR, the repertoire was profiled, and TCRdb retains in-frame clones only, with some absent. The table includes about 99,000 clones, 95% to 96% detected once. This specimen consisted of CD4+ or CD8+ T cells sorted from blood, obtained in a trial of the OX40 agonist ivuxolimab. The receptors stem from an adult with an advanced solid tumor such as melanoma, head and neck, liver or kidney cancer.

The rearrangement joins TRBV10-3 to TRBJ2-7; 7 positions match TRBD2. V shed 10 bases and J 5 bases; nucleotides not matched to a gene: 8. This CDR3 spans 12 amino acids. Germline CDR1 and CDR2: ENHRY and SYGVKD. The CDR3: CATSDLADEQYF. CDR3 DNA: TGTGCCACTTCAGACCTAGCGGACGAGCAGTACTTC.

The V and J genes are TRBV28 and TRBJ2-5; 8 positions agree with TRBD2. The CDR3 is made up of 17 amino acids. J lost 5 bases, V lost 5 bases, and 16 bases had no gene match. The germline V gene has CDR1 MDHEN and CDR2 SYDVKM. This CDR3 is CASSPRDDGRAIETQYF. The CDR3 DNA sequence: TGTGCCAGCAGTCCTAGAGACGACGGGAGGGCCATTGAGACCCAGTACTTC.

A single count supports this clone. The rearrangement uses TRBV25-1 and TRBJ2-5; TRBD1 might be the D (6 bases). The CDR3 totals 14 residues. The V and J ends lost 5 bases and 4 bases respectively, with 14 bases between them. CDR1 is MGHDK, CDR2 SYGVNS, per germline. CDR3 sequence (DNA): TGTGCCAGCAGTTCCCTGGAACAGGGAGAGACCCAGTACTTC. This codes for CASSSLEQGETQYF.